These T cell receptor beta chains were read from a single sample in a study of blood T cell repertoires in COVID-19. Some clones are missing from TCRdb's copy, which holds only in-frame ones; the method was immunoSEQ multiplex PCR. In the table there are fewer than 120,000 clones, over 75% of which are singletons. The specimen was peripheral blood. These receptors all come from a woman over 75 with active or convalescent COVID-19. CDR3s include the opening cysteine and the closing phenylalanine or tryptophan. Fields, in order: J gene, D gene, V gene, clone size, CDR3 DNA, CDR3 protein. D genes are given only for firm matches. The size entry is marked missing in some rows and otherwise reads once, few, many or a size class.

J gene: TRBJ2-3
D gene: TRBD2
V gene: TRBV10-3
clone size: NA
CDR3 DNA: TGTGCCACCGACAAAGCGGGAGGGCGAAGCACAGATACGCAGTATTTT
CDR3 protein: CATDKAGGRSTDTQYF

J gene: TRBJ2-5
D gene: TRBD2
V gene: TRBV9
clone size: NA
CDR3 DNA: TGTGCCAGCAGCGTAGGCAGGGCGGGAGGGGTCCAAGAGACCCAGTACTTC
CDR3 protein: CASSVGRAGGVQETQYF

J gene: TRBJ2-1
D gene: TRBD1
V gene: TRBV10-3
clone size: NA
CDR3 DNA: TGTGCCATCAGTGGGACAGGGGCCTGGAATGAGCAGTTCTTC
CDR3 protein: CAISGTGAWNEQFF

J gene: TRBJ2-3
D gene: TRBD1
V gene: TRBV5-1
clone size: NA
CDR3 DNA: TGCGCCAGCAGCTGGGACAGTGTCACAGATACGCAGTATTTT
CDR3 protein: CASSWDSVTDTQYF

J gene: TRBJ2-1
D gene: TRBD1
V gene: TRBV7-8
clone size: NA
CDR3 DNA: TGTGCCAGCAGCGCAAGACAGGGGCTTTACAATGAGCAGTTCTTC
CDR3 protein: CASSARQGLYNEQFF

J gene: TRBJ2-1
D gene: TRBD2
V gene: TRBV7-2
clone size: NA
CDR3 DNA: TGTGCCAGCAGCCCCCGGAGGCTAGCGGGCTACAATGAGCAGTTCTTC
CDR3 protein: CASSPRRLAGYNEQFF

J gene: TRBJ2-1
D gene: TRBD2
V gene: TRBV11-2
clone size: NA
CDR3 DNA: TGTGCCAGCAGCTTAGTTTACGCTAGCGGGAGCAATGAGCAGTTCTTC
CDR3 protein: CASSLVYASGSNEQFF

J gene: TRBJ1-2
D gene: TRBD1
V gene: TRBV28
clone size: NA
CDR3 DNA: TGTGCCAGCAAAGTTCGGACAGGTGCCGGGTATGGCTACACCTTC
CDR3 protein: CASKVRTGAGYGYTF

J gene: TRBJ2-7
D gene: NA
V gene: TRBV30
clone size: NA
CDR3 DNA: TGTGCCTGGAGTCCCCTCACTAGGACGGGGGAGCAGTACTTC
CDR3 protein: CAWSPLTRTGEQYF

J gene: TRBJ2-3
D gene: NA
V gene: TRBV3-1/TRBV3-2
clone size: NA
CDR3 DNA: TGTGCCAGCAGCCAAGATCTCCAGGGAACGGATACGCAGTATTTT
CDR3 protein: CASSQDLQGTDTQYF

J gene: TRBJ2-1
D gene: TRBD2
V gene: TRBV27
clone size: NA
CDR3 DNA: TGTGCCAGCAGTTTTTCTGGCGGGAGGGTGTACAATGAGCAGTTCTTC
CDR3 protein: CASSFSGGRVYNEQFF

J gene: TRBJ2-3
D gene: NA
V gene: TRBV5-1
clone size: once
CDR3 DNA: TGCGCCAGCAGCTTGTTACAGCCAAGGACAGATACGCAGTATTTT
CDR3 protein: CASSLLQPRTDTQYF

J gene: TRBJ1-6
D gene: NA
V gene: TRBV5-1
clone size: NA
CDR3 DNA: TGCGCCAGCAGCCCGCGACGGGACATCTCACCCCTCCACTTT
CDR3 protein: CASSPRRDISPLHF

J gene: TRBJ2-5
D gene: TRBD2
V gene: TRBV20-1
clone size: few
CDR3 DNA: TGCAGTGCTAGTACGGGACTAGCGGGAGGTCCCAAGTACTTC
CDR3 protein: CSASTGLAGGPKYF

J gene: TRBJ2-2
D gene: TRBD2
V gene: TRBV18
clone size: NA
CDR3 DNA: TGTGCCAGCTCACGCGCTAGCGGGCTAAACACCGGGGAGCTGTTTTTT
CDR3 protein: CASSRASGLNTGELFF

J gene: TRBJ2-7
D gene: TRBD1
V gene: TRBV2
clone size: NA
CDR3 DNA: TGTGCCAGCACTCTCGGGACAGCTAAGTACTTC
CDR3 protein: CASTLGTAKYF

J gene: TRBJ2-3
D gene: TRBD2
V gene: TRBV7-3
clone size: few
CDR3 DNA: TGTGCCAGCGCCGCCGGGACTAGCGGGAATACGCAGTATTTT
CDR3 protein: CASAAGTSGNTQYF

J gene: TRBJ2-5
D gene: TRBD1
V gene: TRBV24-1
clone size: NA
CDR3 DNA: TGTGCCACCAGTGACCTATTCGAGGCAGGGGGACAAGAGACCCAGTACTTC
CDR3 protein: CATSDLFEAGGQETQYF

J gene: TRBJ2-2
D gene: NA
V gene: TRBV9
clone size: NA
CDR3 DNA: TGTGCCAGCAGCGTAGTTATGCTACCGAACACCGGGGAGCTGTTTTTT
CDR3 protein: CASSVVMLPNTGELFF

J gene: TRBJ1-2
D gene: NA
V gene: TRBV7-8
clone size: NA
CDR3 DNA: TGTGCCAGCAGCCCGAAGCTAGGTCAGAAAAAAGACTATGGCTACACCTTC
CDR3 protein: CASSPKLGQKKDYGYTF

J gene: TRBJ1-6
D gene: TRBD1
V gene: TRBV9
clone size: NA
CDR3 DNA: TGTGCCAGCAGCGCAACAGGGGGGGTGTCACCCCTCCACTTT
CDR3 protein: CASSATGGVSPLHF

J gene: TRBJ2-4
D gene: NA
V gene: TRBV30
clone size: NA
CDR3 DNA: TGTGCCTGGAGTACCAGGACATCACCTCTAGCCAAAAACATTCAGTACTTC
CDR3 protein: CAWSTRTSPLAKNIQYF

J gene: TRBJ2-1
D gene: TRBD2
V gene: TRBV29-1
clone size: NA
CDR3 DNA: TGCAGCGTTGAATTCTGGACTAGCGGAGGGGACTCCTACAATGAGCAGTTCTTC
CDR3 protein: CSVEFWTSGGDSYNEQFF

J gene: TRBJ1-2
D gene: NA
V gene: TRBV9
clone size: NA
CDR3 DNA: TGTGCCAGCAGCCCTCCCAAGGGGGTGACCTATGGCTACACCTTC
CDR3 protein: CASSPPKGVTYGYTF

J gene: TRBJ2-5
D gene: NA
V gene: TRBV5-1
clone size: NA
CDR3 DNA: TGCGCCAGCTCCGTGCGAGGGGGACGAGAGACCCAGTACTTC
CDR3 protein: CASSVRGGRETQYF

J gene: TRBJ2-3
D gene: TRBD2
V gene: TRBV7-6
clone size: NA
CDR3 DNA: TGTGCCAGCAGACCCGGACGGGAGGGGGCAGATACGCAGTATTTT
CDR3 protein: CASRPGREGADTQYF

J gene: TRBJ2-2
D gene: NA
V gene: TRBV18
clone size: NA
CDR3 DNA: TGTGCCAGCTCACCAACCGGGTCATCGAACACCGGGGAGCTGTTTTTT
CDR3 protein: CASSPTGSSNTGELFF

J gene: TRBJ2-1
D gene: NA
V gene: TRBV7-3
clone size: once
CDR3 DNA: TGTGCCAGCAGCCCGGGTCGGGGTGAGCAGTTCTTC
CDR3 protein: CASSPGRGEQFF

J gene: TRBJ2-2
D gene: NA
V gene: TRBV2
clone size: NA
CDR3 DNA: TGTGCCAGCAAACTTCTAGCGACAGACACCGGGGAGCTGTTTTTT
CDR3 protein: CASKLLATDTGELFF

J gene: TRBJ1-1
D gene: TRBD1
V gene: TRBV5-1
clone size: few
CDR3 DNA: TGCGCCAGCAGCGCAGGGGGCAGATCCATGAACACTGAAGCTTTCTTT
CDR3 protein: CASSAGGRSMNTEAFF

J gene: TRBJ2-7
D gene: NA
V gene: TRBV7-8
clone size: NA
CDR3 DNA: TGTGCCAGCAGCCAGGTTGGAGACAGCTCCTACGAGCAGTACTTC
CDR3 protein: CASSQVGDSSYEQYF

J gene: TRBJ2-3
D gene: TRBD2
V gene: TRBV19
clone size: NA
CDR3 DNA: TGTGCCAGTAGGCACATAGCGGGATCTGTAGATACGCAGTATTTT
CDR3 protein: CASRHIAGSVDTQYF

J gene: TRBJ1-2
D gene: NA
V gene: TRBV9
clone size: NA
CDR3 DNA: TGTGCCAGCAGCCCCCGGGGGACTAACTATGGCTACACCTTC
CDR3 protein: CASSPRGTNYGYTF

J gene: TRBJ1-1
D gene: NA
V gene: TRBV7-9
clone size: NA
CDR3 DNA: TGTGCCAGCAAGGACAGCCGGAACACTGAAGCTTTCTTT
CDR3 protein: CASKDSRNTEAFF

J gene: TRBJ2-5
D gene: NA
V gene: TRBV6-2/TRBV6-3
clone size: NA
CDR3 DNA: TGTGCCAGCAGTTACTCGGGGACATCACAAGAGACCCAGTACTTC
CDR3 protein: CASSYSGTSQETQYF

J gene: TRBJ1-2
D gene: TRBD1
V gene: TRBV28
clone size: NA
CDR3 DNA: TGTGCCAGCACTAAACCCCGGGACAGGGGTAGAGGCTACACCTTC
CDR3 protein: CASTKPRDRGRGYTF

J gene: TRBJ2-1
D gene: TRBD2
V gene: TRBV7-2
clone size: NA
CDR3 DNA: TGTGCCAGCGGCTCCCTAGCGGGAGGCAATGAGCAGTTCTTC
CDR3 protein: CASGSLAGGNEQFF

J gene: TRBJ2-1
D gene: TRBD2
V gene: TRBV6-2/TRBV6-3
clone size: NA
CDR3 DNA: TGTGCCAGCAGTTGGGGGCTAGCGGGCATCAATGAGCAGTTCTTC
CDR3 protein: CASSWGLAGINEQFF

J gene: TRBJ1-2
D gene: NA
V gene: TRBV9
clone size: once
CDR3 DNA: TGTGCCAGCAGCCCTCAGGGGTTGAGTTATGGCTACACCTTC
CDR3 protein: CASSPQGLSYGYTF

J gene: TRBJ1-2
D gene: NA
V gene: TRBV7-8
clone size: NA
CDR3 DNA: TGTGCCAGCAGCTCCGCCCCGACAGATTATGGCTACACCTTC
CDR3 protein: CASSSAPTDYGYTF

J gene: TRBJ1-4
D gene: TRBD1
V gene: TRBV5-1
clone size: NA
CDR3 DNA: TGCGCCAGCAGCATGACAGGGAACCCGGAGAAACTGTTTTTT
CDR3 protein: CASSMTGNPEKLFF

J gene: TRBJ2-2
D gene: NA
V gene: TRBV5-1
clone size: NA
CDR3 DNA: TGCGCCAGCAGCTTGGCCCCTGCTAGTGCCGGGGAGCTGTTTTTT
CDR3 protein: CASSLAPASAGELFF

J gene: TRBJ2-7
D gene: TRBD1
V gene: TRBV11-2
clone size: NA
CDR3 DNA: TGTGCCAGCAGGCCTATCACAGGGGGCTTGTACGAGCAGTACTTC
CDR3 protein: CASRPITGGLYEQYF

J gene: TRBJ2-1
D gene: TRBD2
V gene: TRBV19
clone size: NA
CDR3 DNA: TGTGCCAGTAGTACCCGACTAGCGAGTGAGCAGTTCTTC
CDR3 protein: CASSTRLASEQFF

J gene: TRBJ1-3
D gene: NA
V gene: TRBV18
clone size: NA
CDR3 DNA: TGTGCCAGCTCACCAGAGAGACAGCACTCCTATGGAAACACCATATATTTT
CDR3 protein: CASSPERQHSYGNTIYF

J gene: TRBJ2-2
D gene: TRBD2
V gene: TRBV5-6
clone size: NA
CDR3 DNA: TGTGCCAGCAGCTTGTTACCAGCGGGATTTCCTTTCGGGGAGCTGTTTTTT
CDR3 protein: CASSLLPAGFPFGELFF

J gene: TRBJ2-1
D gene: TRBD2
V gene: TRBV18
clone size: NA
CDR3 DNA: TGTGCCAGCTCACCACGTCCGGGACTAGCAGGCCATGAGCAGTTCTTC
CDR3 protein: CASSPRPGLAGHEQFF

J gene: TRBJ2-5
D gene: TRBD2
V gene: TRBV6-6
clone size: once
CDR3 DNA: TGTGCCAGCAGTTGGGATAGCGGGGTACGCGAGACCCAGTACTTC
CDR3 protein: CASSWDSGVRETQYF

J gene: TRBJ2-1
D gene: TRBD2
V gene: TRBV2
clone size: few
CDR3 DNA: TGTGCCAGCAGGCTAGCGGGAACCTCCTACAATGAGCAGTTCTTC
CDR3 protein: CASRLAGTSYNEQFF

J gene: TRBJ2-7
D gene: TRBD2
V gene: TRBV7-2
clone size: NA
CDR3 DNA: TGTGCCAGCAGCTGGGGGACTAGCGGGATCTACGAGCAGTACTTC
CDR3 protein: CASSWGTSGIYEQYF

J gene: TRBJ2-1
D gene: NA
V gene: TRBV4-1
clone size: NA
CDR3 DNA: TGCGCCAGCAGCCAAGGGCTAGTGTGGACCTACAATGAGCAGTTCTTC
CDR3 protein: CASSQGLVWTYNEQFF

J gene: TRBJ1-5
D gene: NA
V gene: TRBV2
clone size: NA
CDR3 DNA: TGTGCCAGCAGTGATGTTACCGGGCAGCCCCAGCATTTT
CDR3 protein: CASSDVTGQPQHF

J gene: TRBJ2-5
D gene: TRBD1
V gene: TRBV5-1
clone size: NA
CDR3 DNA: TGCGCCAGCAGCTTGTCGGCAGGGGGCTATGGAGAGACCCAGTACTTC
CDR3 protein: CASSLSAGGYGETQYF

J gene: TRBJ2-5
D gene: TRBD2
V gene: TRBV5-1
clone size: NA
CDR3 DNA: TGCGCCAGCAGCCCGGGAGGCGGGCGGCAGACCCAGTACTTC
CDR3 protein: CASSPGGGRQTQYF

J gene: TRBJ1-1
D gene: TRBD1
V gene: TRBV5-4
clone size: NA
CDR3 DNA: TGTGCCAGCAGCTCTGGACAGGTGGGCACTGAAGCTTTCTTT
CDR3 protein: CASSSGQVGTEAFF